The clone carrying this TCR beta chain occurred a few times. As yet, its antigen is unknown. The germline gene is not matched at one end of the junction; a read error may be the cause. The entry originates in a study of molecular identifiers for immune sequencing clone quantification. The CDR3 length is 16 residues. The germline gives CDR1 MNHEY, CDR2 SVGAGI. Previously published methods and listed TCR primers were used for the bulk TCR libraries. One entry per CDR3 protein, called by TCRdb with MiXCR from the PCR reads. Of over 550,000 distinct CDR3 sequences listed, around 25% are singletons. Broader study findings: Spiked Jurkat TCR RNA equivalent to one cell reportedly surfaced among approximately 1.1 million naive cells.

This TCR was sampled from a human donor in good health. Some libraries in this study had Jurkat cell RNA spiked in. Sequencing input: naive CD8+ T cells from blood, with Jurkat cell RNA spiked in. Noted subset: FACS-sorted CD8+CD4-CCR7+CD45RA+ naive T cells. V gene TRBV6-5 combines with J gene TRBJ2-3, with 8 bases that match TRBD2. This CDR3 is CASSYSNSGATGTQYF. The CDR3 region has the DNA TGTGCCAGCAGTTACTCTAATAGCGGGGCCACAGGTACGCAGTATTTT.